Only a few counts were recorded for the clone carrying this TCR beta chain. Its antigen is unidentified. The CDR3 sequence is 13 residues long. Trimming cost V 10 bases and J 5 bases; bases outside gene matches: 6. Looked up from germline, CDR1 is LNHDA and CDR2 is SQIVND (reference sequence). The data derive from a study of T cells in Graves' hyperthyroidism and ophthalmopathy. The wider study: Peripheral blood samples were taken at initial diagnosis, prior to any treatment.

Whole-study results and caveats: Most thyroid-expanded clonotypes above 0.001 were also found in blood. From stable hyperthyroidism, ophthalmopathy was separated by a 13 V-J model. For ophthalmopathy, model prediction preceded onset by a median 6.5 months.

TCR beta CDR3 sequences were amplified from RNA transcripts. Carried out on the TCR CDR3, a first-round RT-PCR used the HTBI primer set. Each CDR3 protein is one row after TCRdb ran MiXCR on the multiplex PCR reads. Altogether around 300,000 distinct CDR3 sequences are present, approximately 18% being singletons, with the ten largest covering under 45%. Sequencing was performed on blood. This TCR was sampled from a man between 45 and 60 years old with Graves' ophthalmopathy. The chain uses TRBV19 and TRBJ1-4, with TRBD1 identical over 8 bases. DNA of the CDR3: TGTGCCACCTGGGACAGGTCAAATGAAAAACTGTTTTTT. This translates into CATWDRSNEKLFF.